The text below deals with one T cell receptor (beta chain). As yet, its antigen is unknown. The data stem from a study of cytomegalovirus exposure and HLA in healthy donors. Libraries were prepared by immunoSEQ multiplex PCR; TCRdb keeps only in-frame clonotypes and omits some of them. The sample records roughly 130,000 clones, 85% to 90% being singletons. The study, taken as a whole, reports: In vitro work confirmed that a few CMV-associated chains recognize CMV antigens. The study put 150 to 200 TCR beta chains on its list as cytomegalovirus-associated. It was reported that the classifier diagnosed cytomegalovirus status with high specificity and sensitivity in both the original and validation cohorts.

Germline CDR1 is SGHTA and CDR2 is FQGNSA. The CDR3 spans 14 residues. V lost 0 bases and J lost 4, with 9 bases in between. This rearrangement joins TRBV7-2 to TRBJ1-1; no firm D call. The sample comprised PBMCs. The source is a man aged 18 to 30 in good health and CMV-seronegative. Here the CDR3 DNA reads TGTGCCAGCAGCTTAGCATCGGAGGGCACTGAAGCTTTCTTT. Translated: CASSLASEGTEAFF.